The next 15 T cell receptor beta chains were all read from a single sample in a study of cytomegalovirus exposure and HLA in healthy donors. Primers included in the PCR were 60 Vbeta and 13 Jbeta primers. Generated by immunoSEQ multiplex PCR, the TCRdb table keeps only in-frame clones and is missing some. The sample contains over 95,000 clones, approximately 67% of which appear only once. Material for sequencing was PBMCs. These receptors came from a man in his late teens or twenties in good health and CMV-seropositive.

The gene calls are TRBV2 and TRBJ1-4; the D is unclear. Germline assignment: CDR1 SNHLY and CDR2 FYNNEI. This CDR3 is 14 amino acids long. Trimming cost V 6 bases and J 8 bases, with 16 bases left between them. The CDR3 nucleotides are TGTGCCAGCAGCATCGGAACGAGAGGCGAAAAACTGTTTTTT. Protein product: CASSIGTRGEKLFF.

The chain combines TRBV14 with TRBJ1-6; D ambiguous. Germline V CDR1 and CDR2: SGHDN, FVKESK. The CDR3 loop spans 13 amino acids. V lost 5 bases to trimming and J lost 11 bases, with 13 bases between them. The CDR3 nucleotides read TGTGCCAGCAGCTCGTCGGGAGGGCCACCCCTCCACTTT. Translating gives CASSSSGGPPLHF.

This chain joins TRBV5-6 and TRBJ2-7; no firm D call. The CDR3 consists of 13 residues. CDR1 and CDR2 (germline): SGHDT, YYEEEE. V was cut by 1 base and J by 7 bases, with 12 bases left in between. CDR3 protein: CASSLYPLWEQYV. The DNA for the CDR3 is TGTGCCAGCAGCTTGTATCCGTTATGGGAGCAGTACGTC.

The chain couples TRBV28 to TRBJ1-5; 7 bases match TRBD1. Germline CDR1 and CDR2: MDHEN and SYDVKM. CDR3 length equals 16 residues. Trimming at V came to 3 bases and at J to 7 bases, leaving 12 bases not matched to a gene. DNA for the CDR3: TGTGCCAGCAGTTTGGCTTGGGGACAGACCTTACAGCCCCAGCATTTT. It translates to CASSLAWGQTLQPQHF.

For the CDR3, the DNA is TGTGCCAGCAGCTTAGGGAAGGGACTAAATGAGCAGTTCTTC. Amino acids: CASSLGKGLNEQFF. J is TRBJ2-1 and V is TRBV7-6; 7 positions match TRBD2. From germline, CDR1 is SGHVS and CDR2 FNYEAQ. The CDR3 runs 14 residues. Trimming at V came to 1 base and at J to 7 bases, leaving 4 bases not matched to a gene.

Here the CDR3 reads CASSIETGYEQFF. The CDR3 region has the DNA TGTGCCAGTAGTATAGAGACAGGTTATGAGCAGTTCTTC. V and J are TRBV19 and TRBJ2-1; the D gene is possibly TRBD1 (6 bases). The germline V gene encodes CDR1 LNHDA and CDR2 SQIVND (reference sequence). Deletions cut 0 bases from V and 8 bases from J, with 8 bases between. The CDR3 contains 13 residues. Drawing the rest from reference TRBV19 and TRBJ2-1, the complete variable domain is DGGITQSPKYLFRKEGQNVTLSCEQNLNHDAMYWYRQDPGQGLRLIYYSQIVNDFQKGDIAEGYSVSREKKESFPLTVTSAQKNPTAFYLCASSIETGYEQFFGPGTRLTVL.

This clone came up a few times. The rearrangement links TRBV11-2 to TRBJ2-1; TRBD2 matches at 10 bases. The CDR3 loop spans 15 amino acids. V shed 4 bases, J shed 6 bases, and the junction held 6 bases outside the gene matches. CDR1 SGHAT and CDR2 FQNNGV come from the germline V gene. The DNA of the CDR3 is TGTGCCAGCAGCTCTCGAGCGGGGGGGCTCAATGAGCAGTTCTTC. Encoded protein: CASSSRAGGLNEQFF.

The table lists this clone with a count of one. The chain employs TRBV5-4 and TRBJ1-6; a weak D match, TRBD1 (5 bases). The V gene's germline CDR1 is SGHNT and CDR2 YYREEE (reference sequence). CDR3 size: 14 residues. V lost 0 bases and J 7 bases, leaving 8 bases between the germline ends. Here the CDR3 DNA reads TGTGCCAGCAGCTTGGAATCAGGGAATTCACCCCTCCACTTT. It is translated as CASSLESGNSPLHF.

This chain connects TRBV5-1 to TRBJ2-3; D is perhaps TRBD1 (6 bases). The CDR3 has 13 amino acids. The V and J ends lost 5 bases and 6 bases respectively, with 13 bases between them. The germline CDR1 and CDR2 sequences are SGHRS and YFSETQ. This CDR3 reads CASSLWGPDTQYF. In nucleotides, the CDR3 is TGCGCCAGCAGTCTCTGGGGGCCGGATACGCAGTATTTT.

This chain joins TRBV15 and TRBJ1-1, with D possibly TRBD1 on 6 matching bases. Deletions cut 2 bases from V and 4 bases from J, with 14 bases between. The CDR3 has 15 residues. In germline, CDR1 is LNHNV, CDR2 YYDKDF (reference sequence). The CDR3 spells CATSRPGQMGTEAFF. The CDR3 nucleotides are TGTGCCACCAGCAGACCTGGACAGATGGGCACTGAAGCTTTCTTT.

V usage is TRBV6-4 and J usage is TRBJ2-1, with D maybe TRBD1 (6 bases). CDR3 size: 16 residues. The V end lost 3 bases, the J end lost 8 bases, and 20 bases lay between the germline ends. CDR1 MRHNA and CDR2 SNTAGT come from the germline V gene. Here the CDR3 DNA reads TGTGCCAGCAGTGAGACCCCTGATGGGGGCAGGGATGAGCAGTTCTTC. It codes for CASSETPDGGRDEQFF.

For the CDR3, the DNA is TGTGCCAGCTCACCACCGGAGCGGGGGGTGTACGAGCAGTACTTC. Its protein product is CASSPPERGVYEQYF. The chain links TRBV18 to TRBJ2-7; the match to TRBD2 covers 9 bases. CDR3 length equals 15 residues. The V gene end was trimmed by 0 bases and the J gene end by 4 bases; junction bases not matched to a gene: 4. CDR1 is KGHSH, CDR2 LQKENI, per germline.

The rearrangement links TRBV6-6 to TRBJ2-5; 8 bases are shared with TRBD1. Germline V gene sequence: CDR1 MNHNY, CDR2 SVGAGI (reference sequence). The CDR3 sequence is 16 residues long. J gave up 3 bases and V 2 bases, and 8 bases lay outside the gene matches. The CDR3 nucleotides are TGTGCCAGCAGTTACCCTACTTCGACAGGGGAAGAGACCCAGTACTTC. Translated, it gives CASSYPTSTGEETQYF.

This chain uses TRBV5-1 with TRBJ2-1; the D gene is possibly TRBD2 (6 bases). The CDR3 runs to 15 residues. Germline V gene sequence: CDR1 SGHRS, CDR2 YFSETQ. V was cut by 0 bases and J by 6 bases, with 13 bases left in between. Written as DNA, the CDR3 is TGCGCCAGCAGCTTGGAGGGACTCCACTGCAATGAGCAGTTCTTC. Translation: CASSLEGLHCNEQFF.

With respect to this clone: Other nucleotide sequences in the sample specify the same CDR3. This chain uses TRBV10-1 with TRBJ2-7; D remains ambiguous. Germline V gene sequence: CDR1 WNHNN, CDR2 SYGVQD (reference sequence). CDR3 length: 13 amino acids. V was cut by 6 bases and J by 8 bases, with 17 bases left in between. CDR3 in amino acids: CASSDDLARQQYF. The CDR3 coding sequence is TGCGCCAGCAGCGATGACCTTGCGAGGCAGCAGTACTTC.